What follows are 25 T cell receptor beta chains derived from one specimen sequenced in a study of blood T cell repertoires in COVID-19. Repertoires were generated with immunoSEQ multiplex PCR, while TCRdb's copy carries only in-frame clones and drops some. The table records 150,000 to 180,000 clones, about 89% of them present only once. The sequencing input was peripheral blood. These receptors were obtained from a man aged 45-65 years with acute or convalescent COVID-19.

The chain joins TRBV9 to TRBJ2-3; 9 positions match TRBD1. CDR3 length: 16 amino acids. The V gene end was trimmed by 1 base and the J gene end by 0 bases; junction bases not matched to a gene: 3. Germline CDR1 is SGDLS and CDR2 is YYNGEE. CDR3 residues: CASSVRQGESTDTQYF. CDR3 nucleotide sequence: TGTGCCAGCAGCGTAAGACAGGGGGAAAGCACAGATACGCAGTATTTT.

The chain is built from TRBV7-9 and TRBJ2-3; 8 nucleotides line up with TRBD2. This CDR3 region has 16 residues. The germline gives CDR1 SEHNR, CDR2 FQNEAQ (reference sequence). The V segment lost 3 bases and the J segment 4 bases; nucleotides outside the gene matches: 9. The CDR3 coding sequence is TGTGCCAGCAGCTTGCGGGGGGCCCGGAGCGCAGATACGCAGTATTTT. Protein: CASSLRGARSADTQYF. Supplemented by reference TRBV7-9 and TRBJ2-3, the full variable domain reads DTGVSQNPRHKITKRGQNVTFRCDPISEHNRLYWYRQTLGQGPEFLTYFQNEAQLEKSRLLSDRFSAERPKGSFSTLEIQRTEQGDSAMYLCASSLRGARSADTQYFGPGTRLTVL.

This chain links TRBV7-9 with TRBJ1-6, with D perhaps TRBD1 (6 bases). This CDR3 is 15 amino acids long. Germline CDR1 is SEHNR and CDR2 is FQNEAQ (reference sequence). Between the trimmed V and J ends, which lost 5 bases and 3 bases, there was a span of 11 bases. The CDR3 DNA reads TGTGCCAGCAGCCTACAGGGAATCTATAATTCACCCCTCCACTTT. Translating it yields CASSLQGIYNSPLHF.

The V and J genes are TRBV5-8 and TRBJ1-1; 8 positions agree with TRBD1. V was clipped by 2 bases and J by 6 bases; unmatched bases: 12. The CDR3 loop spans 16 amino acids. Per germline, CDR1 SGHTS and CDR2 YDEGEE. The CDR3, as DNA: TGTGCCAGCAGCTTAAGGGCAGGGGGCGCAATCGCTGAAGCTTTCTTT. It specifies CASSLRAGGAIAEAFF.

V and J are TRBV14 and TRBJ1-1, with TRBD1 matching over 10 bases. CDR1 is SGHDN, CDR2 FVKESK, per germline. The CDR3 has 16 amino acids. With 2 bases clipped from V and 3 bases from J, the junction kept 6 bases outside the gene matches. The CDR3 nucleotides are TGTGCCAGCAGCCAAACCGGGACAGGGGTTTACACTGAAGCTTTCTTT. It translates to CASSQTGTGVYTEAFF.

CDR3 sequence (DNA): TGTGCCAGCAGTTACCAGGGGATCGCCTACAATGAGCAGTTCTTC. This translates into CASSYQGIAYNEQFF. The chain employs TRBV2 and TRBJ2-1; tentative D call: TRBD1 (6 bases). Germline CDR1 is SNHLY and CDR2 is FYNNEI. The CDR3 length is 15 residues. V shed 5 bases and J shed 2 bases, with 13 bases lying between them.

This clone was recorded only once. The chain carries TRBV6-1 and TRBJ1-2, with D unclear. The CDR3 runs 15 residues. Germline CDR1 and CDR2: MNHNS and SASEGT. Trimming took off 3 bases at V and 4 bases at J, with 15 bases between the two ends. CDR3 residues: CASSDPGWRGYGYTF. CDR3 DNA: TGTGCCAGCAGTGATCCCGGGTGGCGGGGCTATGGCTACACCTTC.

This chain joins TRBV7-3 and TRBJ1-2; D gene ambiguous. The CDR3 spans 13 residues. Trimming took off 5 bases at V and 2 bases at J, with 9 bases between the two ends. Germline-derived CDR1 and CDR2 are SGHTA and FQGTGA. CDR3 sequence: CASSLEGNYGYTF. DNA for the CDR3: TGTGCCAGCAGCCTAGAAGGAAACTATGGCTACACCTTC. The full variable domain, its missing parts supplied by reference TRBV7-3 and TRBJ1-2, is GAGVSQTPSNKVTEKGKYVELRCDPISGHTALYWYRQSLGQGPEFLIYFQGTGAADDSGLPNDRFFAVRPEGSVSTLKIQRTERGDSAVYLCASSLEGNYGYTFGSGTRLTVV.

The chain combines TRBV28 with TRBJ1-2; D is undetermined. Trimming cost V 10 bases and J 4 bases, with 22 bases left between them. Per the germline V gene, CDR1 is MDHEN and CDR2 is SYDVKM. CDR3 length: 15 amino acids. The CDR3 DNA reads as TGTGCCACCAATAGTGGTCCTGCGGCCCTCTATGGCTACACCTTC. Its translation is CATNSGPAALYGYTF.

The chain carries TRBV19 and TRBJ2-7; 8 nucleotides line up with TRBD2. With V trimmed by 9 bases and J by 3 bases, 7 bases remained unmatched. The CDR3 is made up of 13 amino acids. Germline CDR1 reads LNHDA; CDR2 reads SQIVND (reference sequence). The CDR3 DNA reads TGTGCCAGCCGTCGGGAGGGGGTCTACGAGCAGTACTTC. Translation: CASRREGVYEQYF. Supplemented by reference TRBV19 and TRBJ2-7, the full variable domain reads DGGITQSPKYLFRKEGQNVTLSCEQNLNHDAMYWYRQDPGQGLRLIYYSQIVNDFQKGDIAEGYSVSREKKESFPLTVTSAQKNPTAFYLCASRREGVYEQYFGPGTRLTVT.

The chain combines TRBV10-3 with TRBJ1-5, with a possible D match to TRBD1 (6 bases). Trimming shortened V by 6 bases and J by 0 bases, and 9 bases separated the two germline ends. The germline CDR1 and CDR2 sequences are ENHRY and SYGVKD. The CDR3 sequence is 14 residues long. CDR3 sequence (DNA): TGTGCCATCAGGGACAGCTATAGCAATCAGCCCCAGCATTTT. This sequence encodes CAIRDSYSNQPQHF.

The chain employs TRBV27 and TRBJ1-2, with 10 bases lining up with TRBD1. V shed 10 bases and J 7 bases; nucleotides not matched to a gene: 3. Per the germline V gene, CDR1 is MNHEY and CDR2 is SMNVEV (reference sequence). The length of the CDR3 is 11 residues. CDR3 in DNA: TGTGCCACCCGACAGGGGGCTGGCTACACCTTC. Translated: CATRQGAGYTF.

V and J are TRBV12-3 or TRBV12-4 and TRBJ2-1, with D possibly matching TRBD2 (6 bases). Trimming stripped 3 bases from V and 13 bases from J, with 10 bases between. This CDR3 has 11 residues. CDR3 nucleotides: TGTGCCAGCAGTTTGGAGGGGTCCCAGTTCTTC. This codes for CASSLEGSQFF.

This chain links TRBV15 with TRBJ1-2; D gene ambiguous. Trimming stripped 0 bases from V and 1 base from J, with 6 bases between. CDR1 is LNHNV, CDR2 YYDKDF, per germline (reference sequence). CDR3 length: 14 residues. CDR3 residues: CATSRDRSNYGYTF. DNA of the CDR3: TGTGCCACCAGCAGAGATCGGAGTAACTATGGCTACACCTTC.

The V gene is TRBV19, the J gene TRBJ1-5; D possibly corresponds to TRBD1 (6 bases). The CDR3 covers 11 residues. Trimming took off 5 bases at V and 9 bases at J, with 8 bases between the two ends. Germline V gene sequence: CDR1 LNHDA, CDR2 SQIVND (reference sequence). The CDR3 loop reads CASSRRGPQHF. The CDR3 DNA follows: TGTGCCAGTAGTCGCAGGGGGCCCCAGCATTTT.

The V call is TRBV29-1, the J call TRBJ2-2; D unclear. V lost 4 bases to trimming and J lost 5 bases, with 14 bases between them. The CDR3 totals 14 residues. Germline CDR1 and CDR2: SQVTM and ANQGSEA. CDR3 amino acids: CSVARGLVTGELFF. CDR3 nucleotides: TGCAGCGTTGCTCGAGGTCTGGTGACCGGGGAGCTGTTTTTT.

This clone has only one observation. This chain links TRBV10-3 with TRBJ1-1; perhaps TRBD1 as D (6 bases). The germline CDR1 and CDR2 sequences are ENHRY and SYGVKD. The CDR3 is 15 amino acids. Trimming pared 10 bases from V and 3 bases from J, leaving 21 bases between. The CDR3 sequence: CATRGTGTDYTEAFF. In DNA form, the CDR3 reads TGTGCCACCAGGGGCACAGGGACGGATTACACTGAAGCTTTCTTT.

This clone has just a few counts. This sequence joins TRBV29-1 and TRBJ1-5; D ambiguous. The CDR3 has 13 amino acids. Germline CDR1 SQVTM, CDR2 ANQGSEA. V lost 5 bases to trimming and J lost 4 bases, with 12 bases between them. CDR3: CSVLTQANQPQHF. DNA of the CDR3: TGCAGCGTTCTTACTCAGGCGAATCAGCCCCAGCATTTT.

The chain recombines TRBV6-5 with TRBJ1-3; D gene ambiguous. CDR1 is MNHEY and CDR2 is SVGAGI in the germline V gene. The CDR3 is 13 residues long. V lost 2 bases, J lost 2 bases, and 4 bases lay in between. The CDR3 DNA reads TGTGCCAGCAGTTACGTAGCTGGAAACACCATATATTTT. This codes for CASSYVAGNTIYF.

V is TRBV28 and J is TRBJ1-2, with TRBD1 as a possible D gene (6 bases). The CDR3 is 13 amino acids. V lost 6 bases to trimming and J lost 8 bases, with 16 bases between them. Per the germline V gene, CDR1 is MDHEN and CDR2 is SYDVKM. CDR3 sequence reads: CASSLRAGEGYTF. Written as DNA, the CDR3 is TGTGCCAGCAGCCTTAGGGCAGGGGAGGGCTACACCTTC.

A note on this clone: Other DNA sequences of this sample code for an identical CDR3. The chain recombines TRBV7-9 with TRBJ1-5; possibly TRBD1 for D (6 bases). Between the trimmed V and J ends, which lost 3 bases and 1 base, there was a span of 10 bases. The CDR3 is 15 amino acids. Germline V gene sequence: CDR1 SEHNR, CDR2 FQNEAQ (reference sequence). In nucleotides, the CDR3 is TGTGCCAGCAGCTTCGGACAGACGAGCAATCAGCCCCAGCATTTT. Protein sequence: CASSFGQTSNQPQHF.

This rearrangement joins TRBV30 to TRBJ2-3, with 7 bases lining up with TRBD2. Germline trimming cut 6 bases from V and 4 bases from J; bases unmatched to any gene: 10. Germline lookup yields CDR1 GTSNPN and CDR2 SVGIG (reference sequence). The CDR3 has 14 residues. The CDR3 bases are TGTGCCTGCTCCCTAGCAGGGAGGGCAGATACGCAGTATTTT. This codes for CACSLAGRADTQYF.

This clone was detected only a few times. The chain uses TRBV4-3 and TRBJ2-7; a possible D gene is TRBD1 (6 bases). V was clipped by 2 bases and J by 3 bases, with 14 bases between them. CDR1 LGHNA and CDR2 YSLEER come from the germline V gene. This CDR3 contains 15 residues. CDR3: CASSQPQGWRYEQYV. In DNA, the CDR3 is TGCGCCAGCAGCCAACCACAGGGATGGCGCTACGAGCAGTACGTC.

V usage is TRBV11-3 and J usage is TRBJ2-7; D may be TRBD1 (6 bases). V was clipped by 5 bases and J by 6 bases, with 23 bases between them. Germline CDR1 SGHNT, CDR2 YENEEA. This CDR3 contains 16 residues. This CDR3 is CASSASLRDTGIEQYF. CDR3 DNA: TGTGCCAGCAGCGCATCCCTCCGGGACACGGGGATCGAGCAGTACTTC.

The chain has TRBV7-3 and TRBJ2-1, with D perhaps TRBD2 (5 bases). The CDR3 consists of 11 residues. CDR1 is SGHTA and CDR2 is FQGTGA in the germline V gene. V lost 8 bases and J 6 bases, leaving 8 bases between the germline ends. The CDR3 nucleotides are TGTGCCAGCCGGAGCGGCAATGAGCAGTTCTTC. This translates into CASRSGNEQFF.